Presented here are 12 T cell receptor beta chains from one specimen sequenced in a study of blood T cell repertoires in COVID-19. The repertoire was sequenced with immunoSEQ multiplex PCR; TCRdb's copy has only in-frame clones and lacks some. The sample shows over 150,000 clones, around 84% of them seen only once. The sample comprised PBMCs or T cells enriched from blood (not recorded which). The receptor set was obtained from a man aged 45-60 years who had recovered from COVID-19.

The genes are TRBV14 and TRBJ2-3; D is unclear. CDR3 length: 16 amino acids. Trimming stripped 1 base from V and 6 bases from J, with 17 bases between. From germline, CDR1 is SGHDN and CDR2 FVKESK. CDR3: CASSQGLLRVSDTQYF. For the CDR3, the DNA is TGTGCCAGCAGCCAAGGACTGCTTCGGGTCTCCGATACGCAGTATTTT.

This clone was picked up many times. The chain uses TRBV5-4 and TRBJ1-2; the match to TRBD1 covers 7 bases. The CDR3 consists of 14 residues. Trimming cost V 3 bases and J 10 bases; bases outside gene matches: 12. Germline-derived CDR1 and CDR2 are SGHNT and YYREEE (reference sequence). The CDR3 loop reads CASSSGWDSTFYTF. The CDR3 DNA reads TGTGCCAGCAGCTCGGGGTGGGACAGTACTTTCTACACCTTC.

J is TRBJ2-3 and V is TRBV5-6; 8 nucleotides align to TRBD1. Germline CDR1 reads SGHDT; CDR2 reads YYEEEE. Trimming cost V 0 bases and J 8 bases; bases outside gene matches: 11. CDR3 length: 16 residues. CDR3 amino acids: CASSLAPGQGLVTQYF. The CDR3 bases are TGTGCCAGCAGCTTGGCCCCTGGACAGGGTCTTGTTACGCAGTATTTT.

Comment on this clone: One end of the junction is discordant with germline, which a read error may explain. This chain uses TRBV19 with TRBJ1-5; TRBD1 matches at 9 bases. The CDR3 contains 13 residues. Germline values: CDR1 LNHDA, CDR2 SQIVND (reference sequence). The CDR3 spells CSSATGGNQPQHF. Written as DNA, the CDR3 is TGCAGCAGCGCGACAGGGGGGAATCAGCCCCAGCATTTT.

V usage is TRBV11-3 and J usage is TRBJ1-6; the match to TRBD1 covers 7 bases. V lost 7 bases and J lost 13; bases outside the gene matches: 10. Germline V lookup: CDR1 SGHNT, CDR2 YENEEA. The CDR3 is 13 residues long. CDR3 sequence (DNA): TGTGCCAGCAAGCTGACAGGGAGCTTCCCCCTCCACTTT. Its translation: CASKLTGSFPLHF.

The chain is built from TRBV13 and TRBJ1-1, with TRBD1 matching over 7 bases. The V and J ends lost 9 bases and 0 bases, in that order; junction bases with no gene match: 7. The CDR3 runs 14 residues. CDR1 PRHDT and CDR2 FYEKMQ come from the germline V gene (reference sequence). The CDR3 coding sequence is TGTGCCAGTACGACAGGGCGGTTGAACACTGAAGCTTTCTTT. Encoded protein: CASTTGRLNTEAFF.

The J gene is TRBJ1-1, the V gene TRBV6-6; possible D gene TRBD1, 6 bases. Looked up from germline, CDR1 is MNHNY and CDR2 is SVGAGI (reference sequence). The CDR3 sequence is 14 residues long. Trimming stripped 6 bases from V and 0 bases from J, with 11 bases between. CDR3 protein: CASSPGHLNTEAFF. CDR3 bases: TGTGCCAGCAGCCCGGGACACTTGAACACTGAAGCTTTCTTT.

The chain recombines TRBV7-8 with TRBJ1-4, with 7 bases identical to TRBD1. The V gene's germline CDR1 is SGHVS and CDR2 FQNEAQ. CDR3 length equals 15 residues. V lost 5 bases to trimming and J lost 7 bases; unmatched junction nucleotides: 10. The CDR3 DNA is TGTGCCAGCAGCCCGAGACAGGGTTTCGCTGAAAAACTGTTTTTT. Translating gives CASSPRQGFAEKLFF.

Of note for this clone: Germline is not matched at one junction end, which may reflect a read error. The chain couples TRBV7-2 to TRBJ2-3; 11 bases align to TRBD2. CDR3 length equals 14 residues. Germline CDR1 and CDR2: SGHTA and FQGNSA. The DNA for the CDR3 is TGTGCCAGCAACTTAGCGGGGGGGCCAGATACGCAGTATTTT. Protein product: CASNLAGGPDTQYF.

J is TRBJ1-1 and V is TRBV29-1; 10 bases are a match to TRBD1. Germline lookup yields CDR1 SQVTM and CDR2 ANQGSEA. Trimming took 1 base from V and 6 from J; bases not matched to a gene: 14. CDR3 length: 17 residues. The chain's CDR3 is CSVEGYGQGGSTPEAFF. Written as DNA, the CDR3 is TGCAGCGTTGAAGGATATGGACAGGGGGGAAGTACACCTGAAGCTTTCTTT.

V is TRBV19 and J is TRBJ2-5; TRBD1 might be the D (6 bases). Germline values: CDR1 LNHDA, CDR2 SQIVND (reference sequence). V was trimmed by 5 bases and J by 7 bases, leaving 14 bases between them. The CDR3 runs to 13 residues. The CDR3 bases are TGTGCCAGTAGTGCGGACAGCGTCGCGACCCAGTACTTC. Translation: CASSADSVATQYF.

The V gene is TRBV19, the J gene TRBJ2-3; 9 bases align to TRBD2. Germline V lookup: CDR1 LNHDA, CDR2 SQIVND (reference sequence). Trimming took 3 bases from V and 6 from J; bases not matched to a gene: 13. The CDR3 has 17 residues. CDR3 residues: CASSMASGALPADTQYF. In DNA form, the CDR3 reads TGTGCCAGTAGTATGGCTAGCGGGGCCCTCCCCGCGGATACGCAGTATTTT.